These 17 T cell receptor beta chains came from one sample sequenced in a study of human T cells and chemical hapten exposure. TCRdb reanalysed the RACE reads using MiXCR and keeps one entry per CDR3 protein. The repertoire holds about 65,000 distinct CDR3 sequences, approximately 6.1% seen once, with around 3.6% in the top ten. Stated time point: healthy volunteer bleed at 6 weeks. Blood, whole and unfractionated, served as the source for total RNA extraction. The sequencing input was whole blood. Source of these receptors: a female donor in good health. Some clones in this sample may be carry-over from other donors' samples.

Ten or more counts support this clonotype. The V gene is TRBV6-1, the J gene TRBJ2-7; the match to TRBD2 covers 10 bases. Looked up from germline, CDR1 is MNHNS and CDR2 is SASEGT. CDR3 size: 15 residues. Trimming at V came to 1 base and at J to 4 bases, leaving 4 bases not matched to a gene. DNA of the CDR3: TGTGCCAGCAGTGAAGAGGCTAGCGGGAGTTACGAGCAGTACTTC. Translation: CASSEEASGSYEQYF.

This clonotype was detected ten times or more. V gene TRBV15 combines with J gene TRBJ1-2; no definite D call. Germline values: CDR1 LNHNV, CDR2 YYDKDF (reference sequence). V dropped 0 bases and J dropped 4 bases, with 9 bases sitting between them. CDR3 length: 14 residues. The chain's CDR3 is CATSRDLRSYGYTF. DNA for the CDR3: TGTGCCACCAGCAGAGATCTAAGGAGCTATGGCTACACCTTC.

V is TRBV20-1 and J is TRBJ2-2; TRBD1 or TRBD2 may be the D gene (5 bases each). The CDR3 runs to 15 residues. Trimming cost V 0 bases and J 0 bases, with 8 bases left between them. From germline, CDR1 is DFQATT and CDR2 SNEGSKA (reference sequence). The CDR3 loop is CSARDGTSNTGELFF. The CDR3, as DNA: TGCAGTGCTAGAGATGGGACGTCGAACACCGGGGAGCTGTTTTTT.

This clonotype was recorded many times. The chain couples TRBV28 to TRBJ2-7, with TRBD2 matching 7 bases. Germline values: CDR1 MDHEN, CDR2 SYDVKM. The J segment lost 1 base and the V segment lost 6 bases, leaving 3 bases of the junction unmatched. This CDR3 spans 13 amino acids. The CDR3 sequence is CASRAGGSYEQYF. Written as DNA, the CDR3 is TGTGCCAGCAGGGCCGGGGGGTCCTACGAGCAGTACTTC.

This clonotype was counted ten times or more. The CDR3 protein is CASREGQGGSPLHF. The CDR3 bases are TGTGCCAGCAGGGAAGGACAGGGTGGTTCACCCCTCCACTTT. V is TRBV14 and J is TRBJ1-6; 8 bases agree with TRBD1. After removal of 6 bases from V and 9 bases from J, the junction contained 7 bases not matched to a gene. Germline V CDR1 and CDR2: SGHDN, FVKESK. This CDR3 has 14 residues.

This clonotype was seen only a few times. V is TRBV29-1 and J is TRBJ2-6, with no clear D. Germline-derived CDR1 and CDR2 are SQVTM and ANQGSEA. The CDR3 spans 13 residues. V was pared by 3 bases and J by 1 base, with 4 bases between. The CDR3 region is CSVDPSGANVLTF. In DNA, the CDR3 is TGCAGCGTTGACCCTTCTGGGGCCAACGTCCTGACTTTC.

The CDR3 bases are TGTGCCAGCAGCTGGGGCACTAGCACAGATACGCAGTATTTT. Encoded protein: CASSWGTSTDTQYF. The gene calls are TRBV7-2 and TRBJ2-3; the D gene is possibly TRBD1 (5 bases). Germline-derived CDR1 and CDR2 are SGHTA and FQGNSA. V was pared by 4 bases and J by 0 bases, with 8 bases between. The CDR3 extends over 14 amino acids. Variable domain in full (rest from reference TRBV7-2 and TRBJ2-3): GAGVSQSPSNKVTEKGKDVELRCDPISGHTALYWYRQSLGQGLEFLIYFQGNSAPDKSGLPSDRFSAERTGGSVSTLTIQRTQQEDSAVYLCASSWGTSTDTQYFGPGTRLTVL.

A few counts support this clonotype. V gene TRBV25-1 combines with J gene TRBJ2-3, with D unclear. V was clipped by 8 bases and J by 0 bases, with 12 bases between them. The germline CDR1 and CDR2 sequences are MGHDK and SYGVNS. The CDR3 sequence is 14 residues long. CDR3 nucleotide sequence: TGTGCCAGCGAGGCGACTTATAGCACAGATACGCAGTATTTT. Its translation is CASEATYSTDTQYF.

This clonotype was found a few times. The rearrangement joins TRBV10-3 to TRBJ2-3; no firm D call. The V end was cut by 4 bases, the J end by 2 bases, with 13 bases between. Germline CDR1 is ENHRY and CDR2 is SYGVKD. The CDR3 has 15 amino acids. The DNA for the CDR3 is TGTGCCATCAGTGCTGGCGGCGTACCCACAGATACGCAGTATTTT. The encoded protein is CAISAGGVPTDTQYF.

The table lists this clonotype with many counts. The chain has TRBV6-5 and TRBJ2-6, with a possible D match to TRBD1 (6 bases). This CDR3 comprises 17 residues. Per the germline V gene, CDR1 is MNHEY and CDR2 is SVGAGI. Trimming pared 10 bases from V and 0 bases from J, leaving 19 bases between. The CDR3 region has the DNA TGTGCCACCAGGGGTGGGAGTCACAACTCTGGGGCCAACGTCCTGACTTTC. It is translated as CATRGGSHNSGANVLTF.

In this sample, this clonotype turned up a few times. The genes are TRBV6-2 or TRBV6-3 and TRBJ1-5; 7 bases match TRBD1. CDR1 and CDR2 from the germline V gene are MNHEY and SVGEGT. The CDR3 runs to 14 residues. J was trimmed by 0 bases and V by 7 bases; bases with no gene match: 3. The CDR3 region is CASMRGLSNQPQHF. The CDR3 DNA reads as TGTGCCAGCATGAGGGGGCTTAGCAATCAGCCCCAGCATTTT.

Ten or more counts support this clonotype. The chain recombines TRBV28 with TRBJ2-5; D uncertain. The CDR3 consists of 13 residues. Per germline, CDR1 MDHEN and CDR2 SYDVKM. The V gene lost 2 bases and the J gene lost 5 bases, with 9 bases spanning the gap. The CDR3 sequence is CASSLARQETQYF. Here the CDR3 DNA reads TGTGCCAGCAGTTTAGCGCGTCAGGAGACCCAGTACTTC.

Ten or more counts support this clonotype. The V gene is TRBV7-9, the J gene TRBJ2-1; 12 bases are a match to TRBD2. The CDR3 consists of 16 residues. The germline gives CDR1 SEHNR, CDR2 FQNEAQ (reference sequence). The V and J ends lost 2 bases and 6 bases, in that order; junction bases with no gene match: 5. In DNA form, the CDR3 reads TGTGCCAGCAGCTTATCCCTACTAGCGGGAGGCAATGAGCAGTTCTTC. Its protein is CASSLSLLAGGNEQFF.

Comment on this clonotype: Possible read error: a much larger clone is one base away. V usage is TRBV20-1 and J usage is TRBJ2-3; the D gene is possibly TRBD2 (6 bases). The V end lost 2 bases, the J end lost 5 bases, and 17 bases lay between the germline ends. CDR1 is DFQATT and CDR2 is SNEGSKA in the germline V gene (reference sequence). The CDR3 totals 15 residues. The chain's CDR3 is CSARSAGWWGDTQYF. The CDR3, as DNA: TGCAGTGCTAGATCCGCGGGATGGTGGGGAGATACGCAGTATTTT.

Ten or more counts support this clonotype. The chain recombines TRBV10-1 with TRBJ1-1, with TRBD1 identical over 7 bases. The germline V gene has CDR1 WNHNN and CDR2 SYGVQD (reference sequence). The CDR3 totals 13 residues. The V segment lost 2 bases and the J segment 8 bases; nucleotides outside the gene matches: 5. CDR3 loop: CASSETGASEAFF. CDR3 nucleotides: TGCGCCAGCAGTGAGACAGGGGCCAGCGAAGCTTTCTTT.

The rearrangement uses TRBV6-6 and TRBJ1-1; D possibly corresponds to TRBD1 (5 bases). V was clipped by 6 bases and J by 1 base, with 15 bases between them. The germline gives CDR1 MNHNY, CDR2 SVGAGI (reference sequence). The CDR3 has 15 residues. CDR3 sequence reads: CASRQTGQGNTEAFF. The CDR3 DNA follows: TGTGCCAGCAGACAAACAGGTCAGGGGAACACTGAAGCTTTCTTT.

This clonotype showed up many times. CDR3 region: CAISSGGWTDTQYF. The CDR3 nucleotides read TGTGCCATCAGTTCAGGGGGCTGGACAGATACGCAGTATTTT. This sequence joins TRBV10-3 and TRBJ2-3; 8 nucleotides align to TRBD1. CDR3 length: 14 residues. The trim removed 5 bases at V and 3 bases at J, leaving 4 bases unmatched. The germline V gene encodes CDR1 ENHRY and CDR2 SYGVKD.